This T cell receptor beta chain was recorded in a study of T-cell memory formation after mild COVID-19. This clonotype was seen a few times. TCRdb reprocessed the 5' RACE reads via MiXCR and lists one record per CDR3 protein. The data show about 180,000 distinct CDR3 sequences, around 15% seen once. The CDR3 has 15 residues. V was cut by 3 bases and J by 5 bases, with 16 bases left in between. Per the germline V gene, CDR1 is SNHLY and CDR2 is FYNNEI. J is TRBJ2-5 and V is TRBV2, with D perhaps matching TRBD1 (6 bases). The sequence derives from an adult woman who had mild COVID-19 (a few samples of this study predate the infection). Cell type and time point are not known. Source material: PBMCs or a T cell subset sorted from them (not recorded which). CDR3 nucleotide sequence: TGTGCCAGCAGTGAGAACCAGGGTAGGGGGGAGACCCAGTACTTC. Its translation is CASSENQGRGETQYF.